This is a list of T cell receptor beta chains from one sample in a study of blood T cell repertoires in COVID-19. Assay: immunoSEQ multiplex PCR; the TCRdb copy retains only in-frame clones and omits some. The repertoire holds about 70,000 clones, with about 88% as singletons. What was sequenced was peripheral blood. The receptors stem from a man in his fifties or sixties with acute or convalescent COVID-19. The CDR3 runs from the conserved cysteine through the conserved F or W. Each record gives: J gene, V gene, D gene, clone size, CDR3 protein, CDR3 DNA. A D gene is named only where the DNA matches it firmly. Where a row states a size, it is once, few, many or the class of an expanded clone; other rows omit it.

J gene: TRBJ2-2; V gene: TRBV28; D gene: .; clone size: .; CDR3 protein: CASSLAGAGTGELFF; CDR3 DNA: TGTGCCAGCAGTTTGGCCGGAGCGGGCACCGGGGAGCTGTTTTTT
J gene: TRBJ2-1; V gene: TRBV27; D gene: TRBD2; clone size: .; CDR3 protein: CASNPLAGRYNEQFF; CDR3 DNA: TGTGCCAGCAATCCACTAGCGGGGAGATACAATGAGCAGTTCTTC
J gene: TRBJ2-6; V gene: TRBV7-9; D gene: TRBD1; clone size: .; CDR3 protein: CASTPGQASSGANVLTF; CDR3 DNA: TGTGCCAGCACCCCGGGACAGGCCAGCTCTGGGGCCAACGTCCTGACTTTC
J gene: TRBJ2-1; V gene: TRBV10-3; D gene: .; clone size: once; CDR3 protein: CAISESEEHNEQFF; CDR3 DNA: TGTGCCATCAGTGAGTCGGAGGAGCACAATGAGCAGTTCTTC
J gene: TRBJ2-7; V gene: TRBV10-3; D gene: TRBD2; clone size: once; CDR3 protein: CAISSPGLAGGNEQYF; CDR3 DNA: TGTGCCATCAGTTCCCCCGGACTAGCGGGAGGGAATGAGCAGTACTTC
J gene: TRBJ1-5; V gene: TRBV5-6; D gene: TRBD1; clone size: .; CDR3 protein: CASSLEGDRYSNQPQHF; CDR3 DNA: TGTGCCAGCAGCTTGGAAGGGGACAGATATAGCAATCAGCCCCAGCATTTT
J gene: TRBJ1-3; V gene: TRBV28; D gene: TRBD1; clone size: .; CDR3 protein: CASRMYDRDGNTIYF; CDR3 DNA: TGTGCCAGCAGGATGTATGACAGGGATGGAAACACCATATATTTT
J gene: TRBJ1-6; V gene: TRBV6-2/TRBV6-3; D gene: .; clone size: .; CDR3 protein: CASSWAYNSPLHF; CDR3 DNA: TGTGCCAGCAGTTGGGCTTATAATTCACCCCTCCACTTT
J gene: TRBJ2-1; V gene: TRBV24-1; D gene: TRBD2; clone size: .; CDR3 protein: CATSGVFGTSGSSSYNEQFF; CDR3 DNA: TGTGCCACCAGTGGGGTTTTTGGGACTAGCGGGAGTAGCTCCTACAATGAGCAGTTCTTC
J gene: TRBJ1-3; V gene: TRBV5-4; D gene: .; clone size: .; CDR3 protein: CASSLGGAAGNTIYF; CDR3 DNA: TGTGCCAGCAGCTTGGGTGGGGCAGCTGGAAACACCATATATTTT
J gene: TRBJ2-1; V gene: TRBV24-1; D gene: TRBD1; clone size: .; CDR3 protein: CATSDIRDRLSSYNEQFF; CDR3 DNA: TGTGCCACCAGTGATATCCGGGACAGACTCAGCTCCTACAATGAGCAGTTCTTC
J gene: TRBJ2-5; V gene: TRBV5-4; D gene: TRBD1; clone size: .; CDR3 protein: CASSTDRTGRFGETQYF; CDR3 DNA: TGTGCCAGCAGCACGGACCGGACAGGGAGGTTCGGAGAGACCCAGTACTTC
J gene: TRBJ2-7; V gene: TRBV4-2; D gene: TRBD1; clone size: .; CDR3 protein: CASSQASLGTGFLGLLSDYEQYF; CDR3 DNA: TGTGCCAGCAGCCAAGCCAGCTTGGGGACAGGGTTTCTCGGCCTACTTTCGGACTACGAGCAGTACTTC
J gene: TRBJ1-1; V gene: TRBV9; D gene: .; clone size: .; CDR3 protein: CASSPWTGTEAFF; CDR3 DNA: TGTGCCAGCAGCCCGTGGACGGGGACTGAAGCTTTCTTT
J gene: TRBJ2-7; V gene: TRBV27; D gene: .; clone size: .; CDR3 protein: CASRPGWATSYEQYF; CDR3 DNA: TGTGCCAGCAGACCCGGTTGGGCCACCTCCTACGAGCAGTACTTC
J gene: TRBJ1-5; V gene: TRBV12-3/TRBV12-4; D gene: .; clone size: .; CDR3 protein: CASSLGPAQPQHF; CDR3 DNA: TGTGCCAGCAGTTTGGGGCCAGCCCAGCCCCAGCATTTT
J gene: TRBJ2-1; V gene: TRBV24-1; D gene: TRBD2; clone size: .; CDR3 protein: CATSDSTSGNEQFF; CDR3 DNA: TGTGCCACCAGTGATTCAACTAGCGGCAATGAGCAGTTCTTC
J gene: TRBJ1-4; V gene: TRBV5-5; D gene: .; clone size: few; CDR3 protein: CASSQSSGIRDGVEKLFF; CDR3 DNA: TGTGCCAGCAGTCAATCCTCCGGGATAAGGGATGGGGTTGAAAAACTGTTTTTT
J gene: TRBJ1-2; V gene: TRBV5-6; D gene: .; clone size: few; CDR3 protein: CASSLVTGFNYGYTF; CDR3 DNA: TGTGCCAGCAGTTTGGTCACAGGGTTTAACTATGGCTACACCTTC
J gene: TRBJ2-1; V gene: TRBV5-1; D gene: TRBD1; clone size: once; CDR3 protein: CASSPGTDHYNEQFF; CDR3 DNA: TGCGCCAGCAGCCCAGGGACAGACCACTACAATGAGCAGTTCTTC
J gene: TRBJ2-3; V gene: TRBV5-1; D gene: TRBD2; clone size: once; CDR3 protein: CASSIGTSGNTDTQYF; CDR3 DNA: TGCGCCAGCAGCATCGGGACTAGCGGGAATACAGATACGCAGTATTTT
J gene: TRBJ2-7; V gene: TRBV6-6; D gene: .; clone size: .; CDR3 protein: CASSLLAGGSNEQYF; CDR3 DNA: TGTGCCAGCAGTTTACTGGCCGGGGGATCCAACGAGCAGTACTTC
J gene: TRBJ1-3; V gene: TRBV27; D gene: .; clone size: .; CDR3 protein: CASRSAGFSGNTIYF; CDR3 DNA: TGTGCCAGCAGGTCGGCAGGGTTCTCTGGAAACACCATATATTTT
J gene: TRBJ2-5; V gene: TRBV4-1; D gene: .; clone size: .; CDR3 protein: CASSAPKRETQYF; CDR3 DNA: TGCGCCAGCAGCGCGCCCAAGCGAGAGACCCAGTACTTC
J gene: TRBJ2-2; V gene: TRBV28; D gene: TRBD1; clone size: .; CDR3 protein: CASSLFLGTGLPYRELFF; CDR3 DNA: TGTGCCAGCAGTTTGTTCCTCGGGACAGGGCTCCCGTACCGGGAGCTGTTTTTT
J gene: TRBJ2-2; V gene: TRBV10-1; D gene: TRBD1; clone size: .; CDR3 protein: CASSGTGNTGELFF; CDR3 DNA: TGCGCCAGCAGTGGGACAGGGAACACCGGGGAGCTGTTTTTT
J gene: TRBJ1-2; V gene: TRBV6-2/TRBV6-3; D gene: .; clone size: once; CDR3 protein: CASSYEGTPYGYTF; CDR3 DNA: TGTGCCAGCAGTTATGAGGGCACTCCCTATGGCTACACCTTC
J gene: TRBJ2-3; V gene: TRBV7-3; D gene: .; clone size: .; CDR3 protein: CASSLFLGGTQYF; CDR3 DNA: TGTGCCAGCAGCTTATTTCTAGGAGGTACGCAGTATTTT
J gene: TRBJ2-2; V gene: TRBV30; D gene: TRBD2; clone size: few; CDR3 protein: CAWSYILAGTGELFF; CDR3 DNA: TGTGCCTGGAGTTATATACTAGCGGGAACCGGGGAGCTGTTTTTT
J gene: TRBJ2-1; V gene: TRBV24-1; D gene: TRBD1; clone size: .; CDR3 protein: CATGTGLTDSSYNEQFF; CDR3 DNA: TGTGCCACCGGGACAGGCCTGACGGATAGCTCCTACAATGAGCAGTTCTTC
J gene: TRBJ2-3; V gene: TRBV27; D gene: .; clone size: .; CDR3 protein: CASSRVADTQYF; CDR3 DNA: TGTGCCAGCAGTAGGGTAGCGGATACGCAGTATTTT
J gene: TRBJ1-2; V gene: TRBV18; D gene: .; clone size: .; CDR3 protein: CASSPSQNYGYTF; CDR3 DNA: TGTGCCAGCTCACCTTCGCAGAACTATGGCTACACCTTC
J gene: TRBJ1-1; V gene: TRBV3-1/TRBV3-2; D gene: .; clone size: .; CDR3 protein: CASSQDLATTNTEAFF; CDR3 DNA: TGTGCCAGCAGCCAAGATCTGGCGACAACTAACACTGAAGCTTTCTTT
J gene: TRBJ1-2; V gene: TRBV5-4; D gene: .; clone size: .; CDR3 protein: CASSLATDNYGYTF; CDR3 DNA: TGTGCCAGCAGCTTGGCCACAGACAACTATGGCTACACCTTC
J gene: TRBJ2-2; V gene: TRBV18; D gene: .; clone size: .; CDR3 protein: CASSPRLADPNTGELFF; CDR3 DNA: TGTGCCAGCTCACCACGTTTAGCGGATCCGAACACCGGGGAGCTGTTTTTT
J gene: TRBJ1-3; V gene: TRBV9; D gene: .; clone size: .; CDR3 protein: CASSVDNSGNTIYF; CDR3 DNA: TGTGCCAGCAGCGTAGATAACTCTGGAAACACCATATATTTT
J gene: TRBJ2-5; V gene: TRBV28; D gene: TRBD2; clone size: .; CDR3 protein: CASSFGLAGGKTQYF; CDR3 DNA: TGTGCCAGCAGTTTTGGGCTAGCGGGAGGGAAGACCCAGTACTTC
J gene: TRBJ1-2; V gene: TRBV7-9; D gene: .; clone size: .; CDR3 protein: CASSSRGEGGYTF; CDR3 DNA: TGTGCCAGCAGCTCCAGAGGGGAGGGTGGCTACACCTTC
J gene: TRBJ2-4; V gene: TRBV27; D gene: .; clone size: .; CDR3 protein: CASSFRESKNIQYF; CDR3 DNA: TGTGCCAGCAGTTTTCGGGAAAGCAAAAACATTCAGTACTTC
J gene: TRBJ2-7; V gene: TRBV5-1; D gene: .; clone size: .; CDR3 protein: CASSPGTPSYEQYF; CDR3 DNA: TGCGCCAGCTCCCCCGGGACACCAAGTTACGAGCAGTACTTC
J gene: TRBJ2-5; V gene: TRBV5-6; D gene: .; clone size: .; CDR3 protein: CASSRKETQYF; CDR3 DNA: TGTGCCAGCAGCCGTAAAGAGACCCAGTACTTC
J gene: TRBJ2-1; V gene: TRBV9; D gene: TRBD2; clone size: .; CDR3 protein: CASSVVSGRAGNEQFF; CDR3 DNA: TGTGCCAGCAGCGTAGTATCCGGGAGGGCTGGGAATGAGCAGTTCTTC
J gene: TRBJ2-3; V gene: TRBV6-4; D gene: .; clone size: .; CDR3 protein: CASSASGSTDTQYF; CDR3 DNA: TGTGCCAGCAGTGCCTCGGGGAGTACAGATACGCAGTATTTT
J gene: TRBJ1-6; V gene: TRBV10-3; D gene: TRBD1; clone size: .; CDR3 protein: CAISDGQGDSPLHF; CDR3 DNA: TGTGCCATCAGTGATGGACAGGGGGATTCACCCCTCCACTTT
J gene: TRBJ2-7; V gene: TRBV28; D gene: .; clone size: .; CDR3 protein: CAIGSRSYEQYF; CDR3 DNA: TGTGCCATCGGGAGTCGGTCCTACGAGCAGTACTTC
J gene: TRBJ2-3; V gene: TRBV4-2; D gene: .; clone size: .; CDR3 protein: CASSQEGESGGGAGTQYF; CDR3 DNA: TGTGCCAGCAGCCAAGAAGGTGAATCAGGTGGGGGGGCCGGTACGCAGTATTTT
J gene: TRBJ2-1; V gene: TRBV4-1; D gene: TRBD1; clone size: once; CDR3 protein: CASSQPKDREDSSYNEQFF; CDR3 DNA: TGCGCCAGCAGCCAACCAAAGGACAGGGAAGACAGCTCCTACAATGAGCAGTTCTTC